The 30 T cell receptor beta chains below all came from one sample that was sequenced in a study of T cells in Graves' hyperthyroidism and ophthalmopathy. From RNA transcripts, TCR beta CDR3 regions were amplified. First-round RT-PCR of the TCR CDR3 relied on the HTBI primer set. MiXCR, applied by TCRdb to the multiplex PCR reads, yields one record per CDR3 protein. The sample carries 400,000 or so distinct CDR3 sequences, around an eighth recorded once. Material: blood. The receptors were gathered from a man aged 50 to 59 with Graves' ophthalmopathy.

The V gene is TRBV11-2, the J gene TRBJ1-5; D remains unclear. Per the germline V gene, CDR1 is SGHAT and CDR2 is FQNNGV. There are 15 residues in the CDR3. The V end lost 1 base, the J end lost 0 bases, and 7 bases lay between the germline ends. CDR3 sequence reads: CASSLGVNSNQPQHF. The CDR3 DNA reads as TGTGCCAGCAGCTTAGGAGTTAATAGCAATCAGCCCCAGCATTTT. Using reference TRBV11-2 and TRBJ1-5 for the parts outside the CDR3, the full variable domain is EAGVAQSPRYKIIEKRQSVAFWCNPISGHATLYWYQQILGQGPKLLIQFQNNGVVDDSQLPKDRFSAERLKGVDSTLKIQPAKLEDSAVYLCASSLGVNSNQPQHFGDGTRLSIL.

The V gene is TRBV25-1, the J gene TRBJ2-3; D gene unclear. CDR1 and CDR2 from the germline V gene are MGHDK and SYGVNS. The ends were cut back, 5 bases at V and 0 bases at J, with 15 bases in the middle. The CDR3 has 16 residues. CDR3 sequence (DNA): TGTGCCAGCAGTAGCGCGGATCGCGGAAGCACAGATACGCAGTATTTT. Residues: CASSSADRGSTDTQYF.

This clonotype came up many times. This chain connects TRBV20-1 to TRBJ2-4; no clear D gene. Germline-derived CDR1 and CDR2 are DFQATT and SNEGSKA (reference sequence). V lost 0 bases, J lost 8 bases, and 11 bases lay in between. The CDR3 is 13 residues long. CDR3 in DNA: TGCAGTGCTAGAGACCTTTGGGCGGACATTCAGTACTTC. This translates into CSARDLWADIQYF.

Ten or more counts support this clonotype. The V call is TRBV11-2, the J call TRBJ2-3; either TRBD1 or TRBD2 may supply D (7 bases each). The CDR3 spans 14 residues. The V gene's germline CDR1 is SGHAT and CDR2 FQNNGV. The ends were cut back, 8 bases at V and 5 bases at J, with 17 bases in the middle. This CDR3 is CASHNRGLLDTQYF. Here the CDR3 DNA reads TGTGCCAGCCACAACAGGGGACTATTAGATACGCAGTATTTT.

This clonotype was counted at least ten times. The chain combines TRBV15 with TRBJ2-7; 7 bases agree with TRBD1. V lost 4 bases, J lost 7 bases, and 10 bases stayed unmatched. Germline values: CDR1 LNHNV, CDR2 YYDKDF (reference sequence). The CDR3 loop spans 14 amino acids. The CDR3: CATSTKGATREQYF. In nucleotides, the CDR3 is TGTGCCACCAGCACTAAGGGGGCTACGAGAGAGCAGTACTTC.

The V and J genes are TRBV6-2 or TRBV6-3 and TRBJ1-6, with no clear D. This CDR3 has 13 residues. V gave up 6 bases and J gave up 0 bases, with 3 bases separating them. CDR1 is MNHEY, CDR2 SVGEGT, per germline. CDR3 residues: CASRGSYNSPLHF. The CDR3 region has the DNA TGTGCCAGCAGGGGCTCCTATAATTCACCCCTCCACTTT.

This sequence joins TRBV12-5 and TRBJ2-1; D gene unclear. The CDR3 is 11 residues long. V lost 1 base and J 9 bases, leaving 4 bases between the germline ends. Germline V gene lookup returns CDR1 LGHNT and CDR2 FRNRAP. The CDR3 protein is CASGLAREQFF. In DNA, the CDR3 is TGTGCTAGTGGTTTGGCACGTGAGCAGTTCTTC.

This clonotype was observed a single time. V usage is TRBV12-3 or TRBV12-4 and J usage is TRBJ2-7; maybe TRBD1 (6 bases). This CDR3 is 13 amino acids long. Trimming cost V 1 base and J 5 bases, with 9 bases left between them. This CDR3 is CASSLVGAHEQYF. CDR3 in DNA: TGTGCCAGCAGTTTAGTGGGGGCCCACGAGCAGTACTTC.

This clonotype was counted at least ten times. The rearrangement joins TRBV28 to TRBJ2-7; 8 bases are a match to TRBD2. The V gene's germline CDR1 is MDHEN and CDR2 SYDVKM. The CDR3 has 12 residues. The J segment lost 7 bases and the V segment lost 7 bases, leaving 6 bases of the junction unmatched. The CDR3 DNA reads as TGTGCCAGCATGGGACTAGGACGTGAGCAGTACTTC. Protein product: CASMGLGREQYF.

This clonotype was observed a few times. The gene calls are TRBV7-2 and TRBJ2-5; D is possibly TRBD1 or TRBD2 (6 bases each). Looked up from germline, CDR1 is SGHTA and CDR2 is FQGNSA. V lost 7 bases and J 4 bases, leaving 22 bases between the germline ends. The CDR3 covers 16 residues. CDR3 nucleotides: TGTGCCAGCACCGACTTTGGGGGGCGTTTGGGAGAGACCCAGTACTTC. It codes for CASTDFGGRLGETQYF.

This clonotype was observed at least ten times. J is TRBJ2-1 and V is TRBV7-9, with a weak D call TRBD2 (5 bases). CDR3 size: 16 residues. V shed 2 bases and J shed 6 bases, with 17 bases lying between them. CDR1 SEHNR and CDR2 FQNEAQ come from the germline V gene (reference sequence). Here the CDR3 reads CASSLIVGIDVNEQFF. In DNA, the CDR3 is TGTGCCAGCAGCTTAATTGTCGGGATCGATGTCAATGAGCAGTTCTTC. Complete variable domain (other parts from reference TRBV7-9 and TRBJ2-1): DTGVSQNPRHKITKRGQNVTFRCDPISEHNRLYWYRQTLGQGPEFLTYFQNEAQLEKSRLLSDRFSAERPKGSFSTLEIQRTEQGDSAMYLCASSLIVGIDVNEQFFGPGTRLTVL.

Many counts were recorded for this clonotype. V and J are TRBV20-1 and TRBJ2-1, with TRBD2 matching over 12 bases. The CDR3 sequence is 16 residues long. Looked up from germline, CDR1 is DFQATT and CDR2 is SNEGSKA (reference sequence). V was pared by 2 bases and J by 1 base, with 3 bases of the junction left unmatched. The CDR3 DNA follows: TGCAGTGCTAGACTAGCGGGAGGGCCGTCCTACAATGAGCAGTTCTTC. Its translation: CSARLAGGPSYNEQFF.

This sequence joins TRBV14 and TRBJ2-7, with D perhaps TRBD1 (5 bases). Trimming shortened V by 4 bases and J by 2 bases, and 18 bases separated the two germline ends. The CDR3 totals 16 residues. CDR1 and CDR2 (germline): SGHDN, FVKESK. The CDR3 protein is CASSRIPRDSAYEQYF. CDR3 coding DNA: TGTGCCAGCAGCCGGATACCCCGCGACAGCGCCTACGAGCAGTACTTC.

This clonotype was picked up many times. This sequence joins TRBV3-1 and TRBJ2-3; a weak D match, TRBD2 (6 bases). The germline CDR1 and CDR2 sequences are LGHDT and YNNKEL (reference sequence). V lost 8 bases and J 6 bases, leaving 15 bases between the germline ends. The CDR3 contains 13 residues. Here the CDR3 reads CASGRGDLDTQYF. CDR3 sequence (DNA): TGTGCCAGCGGTAGAGGGGACTTGGATACGCAGTATTTT.

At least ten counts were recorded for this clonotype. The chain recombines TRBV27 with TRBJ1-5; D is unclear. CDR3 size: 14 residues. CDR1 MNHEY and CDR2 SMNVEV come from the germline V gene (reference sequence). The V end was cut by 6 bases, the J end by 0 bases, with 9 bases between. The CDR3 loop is CASRDGFSNQPQHF. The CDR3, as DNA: TGTGCCAGCAGGGACGGTTTTAGCAATCAGCCCCAGCATTTT.

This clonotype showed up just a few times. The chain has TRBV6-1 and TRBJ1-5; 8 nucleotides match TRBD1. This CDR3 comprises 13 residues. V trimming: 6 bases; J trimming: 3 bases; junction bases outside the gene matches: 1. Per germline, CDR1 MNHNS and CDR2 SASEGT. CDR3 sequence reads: CASRTGDNQPQHF. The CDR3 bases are TGTGCCAGCAGGACAGGGGACAATCAGCCCCAGCATTTT.

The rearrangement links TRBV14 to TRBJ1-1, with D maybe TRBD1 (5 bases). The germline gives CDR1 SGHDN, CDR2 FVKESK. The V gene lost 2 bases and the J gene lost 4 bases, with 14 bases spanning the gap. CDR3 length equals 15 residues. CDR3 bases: TGTGCCAGCAGCCAACTGGGGGAGAGAAGCACTGAAGCTTTCTTT. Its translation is CASSQLGERSTEAFF.

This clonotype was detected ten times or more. CDR3 protein: CAWSPGGPYEQYF. The CDR3 region has the DNA TGTGCCTGGAGTCCCGGGGGCCCCTACGAGCAGTACTTC. V and J are TRBV30 and TRBJ2-7, with D perhaps being TRBD1 or TRBD2 (6 bases each). CDR3 length: 13 amino acids. Germline-derived CDR1 and CDR2 are GTSNPN and SVGIG (reference sequence). The germline V and J ends were trimmed by 2 bases and 2 bases, with 10 bases remaining between them.

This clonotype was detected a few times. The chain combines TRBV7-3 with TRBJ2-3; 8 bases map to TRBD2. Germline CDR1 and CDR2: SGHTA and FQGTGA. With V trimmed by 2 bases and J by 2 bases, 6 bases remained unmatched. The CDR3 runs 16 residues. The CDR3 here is CASSLLRGGSTDTQYF. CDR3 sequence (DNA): TGTGCCAGCAGCTTACTCCGGGGGGGTTCCACAGATACGCAGTATTTT.

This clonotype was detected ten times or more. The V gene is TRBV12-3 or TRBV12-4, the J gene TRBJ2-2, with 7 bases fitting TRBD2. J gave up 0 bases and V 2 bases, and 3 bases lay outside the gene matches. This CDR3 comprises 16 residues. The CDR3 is CASSLNSGTNTGELFF. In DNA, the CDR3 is TGTGCCAGCAGTTTAAACAGCGGGACGAACACCGGGGAGCTGTTTTTT.

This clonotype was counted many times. In DNA form, the CDR3 reads TGTGCCAGCAGTGAACCGGGACTAGCGGGAGGCGGGGAGCAGTACTTC. This translates into CASSEPGLAGGGEQYF. The genes are TRBV2 and TRBJ2-7; TRBD2 agrees at 15 bases. V shed 2 bases, J shed 7 bases, and the junction held 6 bases outside the gene matches. Germline-derived CDR1 and CDR2 are SNHLY and FYNNEI. The CDR3 length is 16 residues.

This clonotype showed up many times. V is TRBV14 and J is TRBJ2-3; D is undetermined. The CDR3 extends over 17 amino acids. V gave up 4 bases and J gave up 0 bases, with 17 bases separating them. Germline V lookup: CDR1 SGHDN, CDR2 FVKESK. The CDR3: CASSPKRNMPSTDTQYF. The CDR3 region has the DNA TGTGCCAGCAGCCCCAAGCGAAACATGCCTAGCACAGATACGCAGTATTTT. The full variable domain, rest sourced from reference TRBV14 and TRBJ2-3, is EAGVTQFPSHSVIEKGQTVTLRCDPISGHDNLYWYRRVMGKEIKFLLHFVKESKQDESGMPNNRFLAERTGGTYSTLKVQPAELEDSGVYFCASSPKRNMPSTDTQYFGPGTRLTVL.

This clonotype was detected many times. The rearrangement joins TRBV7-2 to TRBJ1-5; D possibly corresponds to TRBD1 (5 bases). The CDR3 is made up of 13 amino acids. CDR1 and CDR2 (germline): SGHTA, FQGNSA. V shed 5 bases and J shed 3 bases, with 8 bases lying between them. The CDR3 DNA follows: TGTGCCAGCAGCGGGACGGACAATCAGCCCCAGCATTTT. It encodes CASSGTDNQPQHF.

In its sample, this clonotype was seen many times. CDR3 bases: TGTGCCAGCAGTGATTCAGGGTACTACGAGCAGTACTTC. It yields the protein CASSDSGYYEQYF. This rearrangement joins TRBV6-1 to TRBJ2-7, with a tentative D call TRBD1 (5 bases). This CDR3 comprises 13 residues. CDR1 MNHNS and CDR2 SASEGT come from the germline V gene. Trimming took off 3 bases at V and 3 bases at J, with 9 bases between the two ends.

This CDR3 is CASTSRETQYF. The CDR3 DNA reads as TGTGCCAGCACCTCCCGGGAGACCCAGTACTTC. V is TRBV11-1 and J is TRBJ2-5; D is unresolved. The CDR3 runs to 11 residues. The germline V gene encodes CDR1 SGHAT and CDR2 FQDESV (reference sequence). V was trimmed by 7 bases and J by 5 bases, leaving 8 bases between them. Combining the CDR3 with reference TRBV11-1 and TRBJ2-5 gives the whole variable domain EAEVAQSPRYKITEKSQAVAFWCDPISGHATLYWYRQILGQGPELLVQFQDESVVDDSQLPKDRFSAERLKGVDSTLKIQPAELGDSAMYLCASTSRETQYFGPGTRLLVL.

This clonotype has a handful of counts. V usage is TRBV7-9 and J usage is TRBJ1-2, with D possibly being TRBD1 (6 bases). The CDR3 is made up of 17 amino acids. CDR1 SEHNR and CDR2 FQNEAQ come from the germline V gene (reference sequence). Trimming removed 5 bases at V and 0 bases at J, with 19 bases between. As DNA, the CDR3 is TGTGCCAGCAGCCCCCGGGGGGGCGGTGGAGCTAACTATGGCTACACCTTC. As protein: CASSPRGGGGANYGYTF.

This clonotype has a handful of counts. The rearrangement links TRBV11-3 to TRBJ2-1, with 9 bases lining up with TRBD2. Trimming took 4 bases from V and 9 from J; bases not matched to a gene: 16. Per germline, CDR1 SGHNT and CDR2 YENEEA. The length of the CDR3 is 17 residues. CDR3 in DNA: TGTGCCAGCAGCTCGAACACCGGGACTAGCCCAAGGGGTGAGCAGTTCTTC. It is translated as CASSSNTGTSPRGEQFF.

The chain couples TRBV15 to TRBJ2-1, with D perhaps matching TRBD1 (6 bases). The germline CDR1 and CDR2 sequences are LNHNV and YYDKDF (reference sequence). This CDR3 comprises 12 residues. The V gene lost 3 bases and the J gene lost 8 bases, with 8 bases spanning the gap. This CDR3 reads CATSSQGHEQFF. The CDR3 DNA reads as TGTGCCACCAGCAGTCAGGGGCATGAGCAGTTCTTC.

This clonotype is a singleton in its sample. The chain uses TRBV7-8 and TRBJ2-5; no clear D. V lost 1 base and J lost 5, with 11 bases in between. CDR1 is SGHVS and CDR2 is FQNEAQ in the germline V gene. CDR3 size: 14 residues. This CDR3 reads CASSLDPLGETQYF. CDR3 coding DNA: TGTGCCAGCAGCTTAGACCCCCTGGGGGAGACCCAGTACTTC.

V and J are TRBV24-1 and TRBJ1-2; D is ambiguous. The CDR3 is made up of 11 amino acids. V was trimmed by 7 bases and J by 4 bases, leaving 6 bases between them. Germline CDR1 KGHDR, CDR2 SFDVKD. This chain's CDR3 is CATSPGYGYTF. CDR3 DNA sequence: TGTGCCACCAGCCCAGGCTATGGCTACACCTTC.